Below are 17 T cell receptor beta chains sequenced from a single sample in a study of CD8+ T cells in alopecia areata. The pooled cutaneous lymph node cells were sorted using several markers (CD4, CD8alpha, NKG2D, NKG2ACE and others). Once RNA had been extracted, it was reverse transcribed into cDNA to act as the sequencing template. The data were produced by immunoSEQ multiplex PCR, yet TCRdb's version contains in-frame clones alone and is incomplete. There are about 300,000 clones in the sample, none observed a single time. The specimen was CD4+ T cells sorted from a lymph node. These receptors were taken from a C3H/HeJ mouse with alopecia areata. The strain's MHC haplotype is H2-k.

This clone was seen a handful of times. Mouse gene names and germline throughout. The sequence runs out 4 residues before the end of the CDR3; the remainder is reconstructed from the germline J gene. The chain combines TRBV31 with TRBJ2-3; 9 bases are a match to TRBD1. Looked up from germline, CDR1 is GKSSPN and CDR2 is SITVG. The CDR3 spans 14 residues. The V gene end was trimmed by 3 bases and the J gene end by 4 bases; junction bases not matched to a gene: 5. CDR3 DNA, as far as it was read: TGTGCCTGGAGGCCGGGACAGGGTACAGAA. It codes for CAWRPGQGTE. The complete CDR3 reads CAWRPGQGTETLYF.

This clone was counted only a few times. The genes and germline here are from mouse. Incomplete CDR3 DNA: TGCACCTGCAGTGTACAGGGTGAA. Amino acids: CTCSVQGE. The entire CDR3 protein is CTCSVQGEEVFF. The chain joins TRBV1 to TRBJ1-1; possibly TRBD1 for D (6 bases). The CDR3 goes on 4 residues after the read ends, and that part is filled in from the germline J gene. Germline loops: CDR1 NSQYPW, CDR2 LRSPGD (reference sequence). This CDR3 region has 12 residues.

Note on this clone: Genes and germline come from the mouse. The CDR3 end falls 4 residues outside the read, so it is completed with the germline J gene. Additional DNA sequences in this sample encode the identical CDR3. The rearrangement uses TRBV13-2 and TRBJ2-2, with D tentatively TRBD1 (6 bases). The ends were cut back, 4 bases at V and 1 base at J, with 8 bases in the middle. In germline, CDR1 is NNHNN, CDR2 SYGAGS (reference sequence). The CDR3 sequence is 14 residues long. Here the CDR3 reads CASGSQGNTGQLYF. CDR3 DNA (partial): TGTGCCAGCGGTTCACAGGGAAACACCGGG.

Only a few counts were recorded for this clone. Germline and genes: mouse. The CDR3 end lies 4 residues beyond the end of the read and is filled in from the germline J gene. Other DNA sequences from this sample encode an identical CDR3 as well. This chain links TRBV19 with TRBJ2-3; the match to TRBD1 covers 10 bases. The ends lost 6 bases at V and 3 bases at J; junction bases unmatched: 4. Looked up from germline, CDR1 is FNHDT and CDR2 is SITEND (reference sequence). The CDR3 is 14 residues long. The covered CDR3 bases are TGTGCCAGCAACGACAGGGGGCGAGCAGAA. Translated: CASNDRGRAE. The full CDR3 sequence reads CASNDRGRAETLYF.

For this clone: Genes and germline come from the mouse. The CDR3 end is not reached by the read, which stops 4 residues before it; the germline J gene fills it in. The chain recombines TRBV13-3 with TRBJ2-1; D is perhaps TRBD2 (6 bases). CDR3 length: 14 amino acids. From germline, CDR1 is NNHDY and CDR2 SYVADS. The V and J ends lost 5 bases and 3 bases respectively, with 12 bases between them. The CDR3 bases that were read are TGTGCCAGCAGCGCCTGGGGTGGCTATGCT. It codes for CASSAWGGYA. The entire CDR3 reads CASSAWGGYAEQFF.

This clone has just a few counts. All gene names here are mouse names. The CDR3 is CASTGDRDDQNTLYF. Partial CDR3 DNA: TGTGCCAGCACAGGGGACAGGGATGATCAAAAC. V usage is TRBV13-1 and J usage is TRBJ2-4; 9 nucleotides agree with TRBD1. The read ends 4 residues before the CDR3 terminus; that terminus is restored from the germline J gene. In germline, CDR1 is NSHNY, CDR2 SYGAGN. This CDR3 has 15 residues. The ends lost 6 bases at V and 2 bases at J; junction bases unmatched: 7.

A word on this clone: All gene names here are mouse names. The CDR3 loop reads CASSGTGSYAEQFF. The covered CDR3 bases are TGTGCCAGCAGTGGGACAGGGTCCTATGCT. The chain uses TRBV13-1 and TRBJ2-1; 8 bases fit TRBD1. The observed sequence ends 4 residues before the CDR3 terminus, with the missing tail filled in from the germline J gene. Trimming took 3 bases from V and 3 from J; bases not matched to a gene: 2. Germline CDR1 is NSHNY and CDR2 is SYGAGN. The length of the CDR3 is 14 residues.

This clone came up a few times. The genes and germline here are from mouse. The CDR3 end is not reached by the read, which stops 4 residues before it; the germline J gene fills it in. The same CDR3 is also encoded by other DNA sequences in this sample. The rearrangement joins TRBV5 to TRBJ2-5; a weak D match, TRBD2 (6 bases). Germline loops: CDR1 LGHNA, CDR2 YNLKQL (reference sequence). V lost 0 bases, J lost 3 bases, and 7 bases lay in between. This CDR3 region has 14 residues. CDR3 loop: CASSQDLGQDTQYF. The CDR3 DNA, read in part, is TGTGCCAGCAGCCAAGATCTGGGGCAAGAC.

Details on this clone: Mouse gene names apply. The CDR3 end falls 4 residues outside the read, so it is completed with the germline J gene. V usage is TRBV19 and J usage is TRBJ1-1; the match to TRBD1 covers 7 bases. V trimming: 6 bases; J trimming: 1 base; junction bases outside the gene matches: 9. The CDR3 is 15 amino acids. Germline V CDR1 and CDR2: FNHDT, SITEND (reference sequence). Incomplete CDR3 DNA: TGTGCCAGCACCCTCTCCGGGACAGCGAACACA. Translated: CASTLSGTANT. The entire CDR3 sequence reads CASTLSGTANTEVFF.

The table lists this clone with a few counts. Gene labels here are mouse ones. The read ends 4 residues before the CDR3 terminus; that terminus is restored from the germline J gene. The V gene is TRBV19, the J gene TRBJ2-5, with TRBD2 matching 10 bases. V lost 5 bases, J lost 0 bases, and 3 bases stayed unmatched. CDR3 size: 15 residues. Germline V gene lookup returns CDR1 FNHDT and CDR2 SITEND (reference sequence). The covered CDR3 bases are TGTGCCAGCAGAGACTGGGGGGCCAACCAAGAC. Its protein product is CASRDWGANQD. The complete CDR3 reads CASRDWGANQDTQYF.

This clone has ten or more counts. These gene names are mouse names. The CDR3 end falls 4 residues outside the read, so it is completed with the germline J gene. Other nucleotide sequences from this sample produce the same CDR3. The gene calls are TRBV5 and TRBJ2-7; no reliable D call. The V gene's germline CDR1 is LGHNA and CDR2 YNLKQL (reference sequence). The CDR3 sequence is 12 residues long. V was clipped by 0 bases and J by 3 bases, with 3 bases between them. The part of the CDR3 DNA that was read is TGTGCCAGCAGCCAAGACAGCTAT. Protein product: CASSQDSY. The full CDR3 sequence reads CASSQDSYEQYF.

Only a few counts were recorded for this clone. A read error may explain this, as a much larger clone is one base away. All gene names here are mouse names. The DNA ends 4 residues before the CDR3 does, and the rest of the CDR3 is filled in from the germline J gene. The same CDR3 arises from other DNA sequences in this sample as well. V usage is TRBV13-2 and J usage is TRBJ1-1, with 7 bases matching TRBD1. The CDR3 sequence is 13 residues long. The junction had 0 bases not matched to a gene; V was cut back by 3 bases and J by 1 base. The germline V gene has CDR1 NNHNN and CDR2 SYGAGS (reference sequence). The CDR3 here is CASGGQGNTEVFF. Incomplete CDR3 DNA: TGTGCCAGCGGTGGACAGGGGAACACA.

This clone was detected a few times. Gene and germline names: mouse. The CDR3 end lies 4 residues beyond the end of the read and is filled in from the germline J gene. The genes are TRBV13-1 and TRBJ2-3, with D tentatively TRBD1 (5 bases). There are 13 residues in the CDR3. With 6 bases removed from V and 0 bases from J, the gap between germline ends came to 8 bases. Per the germline V gene, CDR1 is NSHNY and CDR2 is SYGAGN. The part of the CDR3 DNA that was read is TGTGCCAGCACAGGGAATAGTGCAGAA. The encoded protein is CASTGNSAE. The whole CDR3 sequence is CASTGNSAETLYF.

This clone was found a few times. Gene names refer to mouse genes. Read coverage stops 4 residues before the CDR3 terminus; the germline J gene supplies the remainder. V and J are TRBV17 and TRBJ2-3; D possibly corresponds to TRBD2 (5 bases). Germline CDR1 and CDR2: MNHDT and YYDKIL. This CDR3 has 15 amino acids. V was pared by 1 base and J by 0 bases, with 8 bases between. CDR3 DNA (partial): TGTGCTAGCAGTAGAGTCTGGGCGAGTGCAGAA. Protein: CASSRVWASAE. The full CDR3 protein reads CASSRVWASAETLYF.

About this clone itself: Germline and genes here are mouse. The read comes to an end 4 residues before the CDR3 does, leaving the germline J gene to fill in the end. J is TRBJ2-5 and V is TRBV5; D perhaps matches TRBD1 (5 bases). There are 14 residues in the CDR3. Germline-derived CDR1 and CDR2 are LGHNA and YNLKQL (reference sequence). Trimming took 4 bases from V and 2 from J, leaving 10 bases between them. This CDR3 is CASSPRQPQDTQYF. CDR3 DNA (partial): TGTGCCAGCAGCCCCCGACAGCCCCAAGAC.

Note on this clone: Gene names and germline refer to mouse. The CDR3 sequence: CASSGRGADTEVFF. CDR3 bases read: TGTGCCAGCAGTGGGAGGGGGGCTGACACA. V usage is TRBV13-1 and J usage is TRBJ1-1; possibly TRBD1 for D (6 bases). The read falls 4 residues short of the CDR3 end, and the missing part is taken from the germline J gene. This CDR3 contains 14 residues. Trimming left V 3 bases short and J 3 bases short, with 12 bases between. The germline V gene encodes CDR1 NSHNY and CDR2 SYGAGN.

Remarks on this clone: Gene and germline names: mouse. The CDR3 is cut off 4 residues early in the read; its end comes from the germline J gene. The same CDR3 also results from other DNA sequences found in this sample. The chain recombines TRBV1 with TRBJ2-1; D is possibly TRBD2 (5 bases). CDR1 and CDR2 from the germline V gene are NSQYPW and LRSPGD (reference sequence). The length of the CDR3 is 14 residues. Trimming left V 0 bases short and J 3 bases short, with 6 bases between. The CDR3 DNA, read in part, is TGCACCTGCAGTGCAGATTGGGGCTATGCT. Amino acid sequence: CTCSADWGYA. The entire CDR3 protein reads CTCSADWGYAEQFF.